What follows describes a single TCR beta chain. Germline V lookup: CDR1 SGHNT, CDR2 YYREEE (reference sequence). After removal of 3 bases from V and 8 bases from J, the junction contained 5 bases not matched to a gene. The CDR3 sequence is 13 residues long. These data come from a study of OX40 agonist ivuxolimab in advanced cancers. The assay was immunoSEQ multiplex PCR, and TCRdb's table has in-frame clones only and misses some. The sample lists over 95,000 clones; over 75% were seen once. Sequenced material: CD4+ or CD8+ T cells sorted from blood, taken in a trial of the OX40 agonist ivuxolimab. The source is an adult with an advanced solid tumor such as melanoma, head and neck, liver or kidney cancer. The genes are TRBV5-4 and TRBJ2-1, with 7 nucleotides matching TRBD2. Here the CDR3 reads CASSSGGWYEQFF. Here the CDR3 DNA reads TGTGCCAGCAGCTCCGGGGGGTGGTATGAGCAGTTCTTC.